One and the same sample provided the 23 T cell receptor beta chains below, sequenced in a study of T cell responses to AZD1222 COVID-19 vaccine. Sequencing was performed with immunoSEQ multiplex PCR; in TCRdb, only in-frame clones are kept and a portion is missing. The data contain around 170,000 clones, less than 95% of them singletons. Here the sequenced sample was peripheral blood, taken on day 0 of AZD1222 vaccination. Source of these receptors: an adult in good health.

The chain couples TRBV5-1 to TRBJ1-1; a weak D match, TRBD1 (5 bases). The germline V gene has CDR1 SGHRS and CDR2 YFSETQ. The CDR3 has 14 residues. Deletions cut 0 bases from V and 5 bases from J, with 11 bases between. This CDR3 is CASSLGGGETEAFF. The CDR3 nucleotides are TGCGCCAGCAGCTTGGGCGGGGGGGAAACTGAAGCTTTCTTT.

The V call is TRBV28, the J call TRBJ1-4; a possible D gene is TRBD1 (5 bases). This CDR3 spans 15 amino acids. Germline loops: CDR1 MDHEN, CDR2 SYDVKM. Deletions cut 2 bases from V and 7 bases from J, with 14 bases between. This CDR3 reads CASSLEGVMAEKLFF. For the CDR3, the DNA is TGTGCCAGCAGTTTAGAAGGGGTTATGGCTGAAAAACTGTTTTTT.

The V and J genes are TRBV10-3 and TRBJ2-2; 7 bases fit TRBD1. The CDR3 runs to 15 residues. The trim removed 6 bases at V and 0 bases at J, leaving 4 bases unmatched. Germline V gives CDR1 ENHRY, CDR2 SYGVKD. CDR3 nucleotides: TGTGCCATCAGGAAGGGGGCCCCGAACACCGGGGAGCTGTTTTTT. It specifies CAIRKGAPNTGELFF.

The CDR3 sequence is CASSPWALAGHTDTQYF. CDR3 DNA sequence: TGTGCCAGCAGCCCTTGGGCACTAGCGGGACACACAGATACGCAGTATTTT. The chain links TRBV6-2 or TRBV6-3 to TRBJ2-3; 10 positions match TRBD2. Looked up from germline, CDR1 is MNHEY and CDR2 is SVGEGT. This CDR3 has 17 amino acids. Trimming took 6 bases from V and 2 from J; bases not matched to a gene: 11.

The gene calls are TRBV24-1 and TRBJ2-7, with D perhaps given as TRBD1 or TRBD2 (5 bases each). Per germline, CDR1 KGHDR and CDR2 SFDVKD. The CDR3 length is 13 residues. The V gene lost 1 base and the J gene lost 7 bases, with 10 bases spanning the gap. CDR3 nucleotide sequence: TGTGCCACCAGTGATTTCTGGGGGAAGGAGCAGTACTTC. It specifies CATSDFWGKEQYF.

The chain uses TRBV25-1 and TRBJ1-2; 9 positions match TRBD1. With 4 bases clipped from V and 7 bases from J, the junction kept 7 bases outside the gene matches. CDR1 is MGHDK and CDR2 is SYGVNS in the germline V gene. The CDR3 length is 14 residues. For the CDR3, the DNA is TGTGCCAGCAGTGCCACAGGGGGCTATAGTGGCTACACCTTC. It translates to CASSATGGYSGYTF.

The V call is TRBV11-2, the J call TRBJ2-3; no definite D call. The CDR3 runs 16 residues. Per germline, CDR1 SGHAT and CDR2 FQNNGV. Between the trimmed V and J ends, which lost 5 bases and 4 bases, there was a span of 19 bases. DNA for the CDR3: TGTGCCAGCAGCCCCCCCGGGTTCCTAGGATCAGATACGCAGTATTTT. Encoded protein: CASSPPGFLGSDTQYF. The full variable domain, completed using reference TRBV11-2 and TRBJ2-3, is EAGVAQSPRYKIIEKRQSVAFWCNPISGHATLYWYQQILGQGPKLLIQFQNNGVVDDSQLPKDRFSAERLKGVDSTLKIQPAKLEDSAVYLCASSPPGFLGSDTQYFGPGTRLTVL.

The chain links TRBV7-9 to TRBJ2-7; D is possibly TRBD1 (6 bases). V gave up 0 bases and J gave up 6 bases, with 9 bases separating them. From germline, CDR1 is SEHNR and CDR2 FQNEAQ (reference sequence). This CDR3 has 13 amino acids. The CDR3 loop is CASSLADRPEQYF. The CDR3 DNA reads TGTGCCAGCAGCTTAGCGGACAGACCCGAGCAGTACTTC.

The chain carries TRBV19 and TRBJ2-5; TRBD1 or TRBD2 may be the D gene (6 bases each). Looked up from germline, CDR1 is LNHDA and CDR2 is SQIVND (reference sequence). The V gene lost 11 bases and the J gene lost 3 bases, with 22 bases spanning the gap. The CDR3 spans 15 residues. The chain's CDR3 is CAPQRGKGGEETQYF. CDR3 DNA: TGTGCCCCTCAGAGGGGGAAGGGCGGGGAAGAGACCCAGTACTTC. Filled out from reference TRBV19 and TRBJ2-5, the complete variable domain reads DGGITQSPKYLFRKEGQNVTLSCEQNLNHDAMYWYRQDPGQGLRLIYYSQIVNDFQKGDIAEGYSVSREKKESFPLTVTSAQKNPTAFYLCAPQRGKGGEETQYFGPGTRLLVL.

This chain joins TRBV5-1 and TRBJ1-2, with D possibly being TRBD1 (5 bases). The germline V and J ends were trimmed by 4 bases and 6 bases, with 10 bases remaining between them. This CDR3 spans 12 amino acids. CDR1 is SGHRS, CDR2 YFSETQ, per germline. CDR3 amino acids: CASSPQGDGYTF. The CDR3, as DNA: TGCGCCAGCAGCCCCCAGGGAGATGGCTACACCTTC.

The gene calls are TRBV29-1 and TRBJ1-4; 8 nucleotides align to TRBD1. CDR3 length: 14 amino acids. The germline V gene encodes CDR1 SQVTM and CDR2 ANQGSEA. With 6 bases clipped from V and 0 bases from J, the junction kept 3 bases outside the gene matches. The CDR3 is CSVRQGSTNEKLFF. CDR3 sequence (DNA): TGCAGCGTACGACAGGGGTCAACTAATGAAAAACTGTTTTTT. The variable domain in full, completed from reference TRBV29-1 and TRBJ1-4, reads SAVISQKPSRDICQRGTSLTIQCQVDSQVTMMFWYRQQPGQSLTLIATANQGSEATYESGFVIDKFPISRPNLTFSTLTVSNMSPEDSSIYLCSVRQGSTNEKLFFGSGTQLSVL.

Written as DNA, the CDR3 is TGCGCCAGCAGCTTCAACAGGGGGTATGGCTACACCTTC. This gives the protein CASSFNRGYGYTF. This sequence joins TRBV5-1 and TRBJ1-2; 8 positions agree with TRBD1. Trimming removed 2 bases from V and 5 bases from J; junction bases left unmatched: 2. CDR3 length: 13 residues. Looked up from germline, CDR1 is SGHRS and CDR2 is YFSETQ.

This clone has just a few counts. Compared with germline, one end of the junction differs, possibly owing to a read error. The chain links TRBV2 to TRBJ1-1, with a tentative D call TRBD1 (5 bases). In germline, CDR1 is SNHLY, CDR2 FYNNEI. This CDR3 has 11 residues. In DNA, the CDR3 is TGTGCGAGCAGGGAGAACACTGAAGCTTTCTTT. Amino acid sequence: CASRENTEAFF.

This chain uses TRBV5-4 with TRBJ2-1; D remains ambiguous. The V gene lost 1 base and the J gene lost 2 bases, with 7 bases spanning the gap. The CDR3 is made up of 14 amino acids. Per germline, CDR1 SGHNT and CDR2 YYREEE (reference sequence). The CDR3 reads CASSLHSTYNEQFF. CDR3 nucleotide sequence: TGTGCCAGCAGCTTGCACAGCACCTACAATGAGCAGTTCTTC.

The chain employs TRBV24-1 and TRBJ1-5, with TRBD1 matching 9 bases. The trim removed 4 bases at V and 9 bases at J, leaving 9 bases unmatched. Germline values: CDR1 KGHDR, CDR2 SFDVKD. The CDR3 is 15 residues long. The CDR3: CATSEGTGSWRPQHF. The CDR3 DNA sequence: TGTGCCACCAGTGAGGGGACAGGGAGTTGGAGGCCCCAGCATTTT.

The chain is built from TRBV3-1 (or the pseudogene TRBV3-2) and TRBJ1-1; D is possibly TRBD1 (6 bases). Trimming took off 5 bases at V and 0 bases at J, with 31 bases between the two ends. Per germline, CDR1 LGHDT and CDR2 YNNKEL (reference sequence). CDR3 size: 21 residues. CDR3 sequence: CASSFSHGRGQRGGMNTEAFF. The CDR3 DNA reads TGTGCCAGCAGCTTCTCACATGGGAGAGGGCAAAGGGGGGGGATGAACACTGAAGCTTTCTTT.

The J gene is TRBJ2-4, the V gene TRBV11-2; D possibly uses TRBD1 or TRBD2 (5 bases each). This CDR3 is built from 17 residues. With 5 bases removed from V and 1 base from J, the gap between germline ends came to 18 bases. Per germline, CDR1 SGHAT and CDR2 FQNNGV. The CDR3 here is CASSPGPVPHAKNIQYF. The CDR3 coding sequence is TGTGCCAGCAGCCCGGGACCTGTCCCCCACGCCAAAAACATTCAGTACTTC. The entire variable domain, with the rest obtained from reference TRBV11-2 and TRBJ2-4, is as follows: EAGVAQSPRYKIIEKRQSVAFWCNPISGHATLYWYQQILGQGPKLLIQFQNNGVVDDSQLPKDRFSAERLKGVDSTLKIQPAKLEDSAVYLCASSPGPVPHAKNIQYFGAGTRLSVL.

This clone was detected once. The rearrangement uses TRBV30 and TRBJ1-4, with D hard to call. Trimming left V 1 base short and J 2 bases short, with 8 bases between. CDR1 is GTSNPN, CDR2 SVGIG, per germline (reference sequence). The length of the CDR3 is 14 residues. The CDR3 coding sequence is TGTGCCTGGAGTGGGTCGGCCACTAATGAAAAACTGTTTTTT. Amino acids: CAWSGSATNEKLFF.

The chain carries TRBV7-8 and TRBJ2-3; TRBD2 is a possible D gene (5 bases). Germline values: CDR1 SGHVS, CDR2 FQNEAQ. The CDR3 length is 15 residues. V gave up 4 bases and J gave up 0 bases, with 11 bases separating them. The CDR3 nucleotides read TGTGCCAGCAGCTATTATCTAGCTAGCACAGATACGCAGTATTTT. This gives the protein CASSYYLASTDTQYF.

V usage is TRBV28 and J usage is TRBJ2-1; 8 nucleotides line up with TRBD2. The V gene end was trimmed by 4 bases and the J gene end by 3 bases; junction bases not matched to a gene: 8. This CDR3 spans 16 amino acids. Germline CDR1 reads MDHEN; CDR2 reads SYDVKM. The chain's CDR3 is CASSSSGTRDYNEQFF. Here the CDR3 DNA reads TGTGCCAGCAGTTCGTCCGGGACTAGAGACTACAATGAGCAGTTCTTC.

The chain joins TRBV4-1 to TRBJ2-1; D not certain. CDR1 and CDR2 (germline): MGHRA, YSYEKL. The CDR3 has 13 residues. V was shortened by 0 bases and J by 15 bases, with 15 bases between the two germline ends. The CDR3 region has the DNA TGCGCCAGCAGCCAAGAAGGTGTTGCGGTCCTGTTCTTC. This codes for CASSQEGVAVLFF.

The V gene is TRBV11-3, the J gene TRBJ2-1; D gene unclear. This CDR3 is 11 amino acids long. Germline V gene data show CDR1 as SGHNT and CDR2 as YENEEA. Trimming cost V 5 bases and J 7 bases, with 6 bases left between them. This CDR3 is CASSLKNEQFF. CDR3 DNA: TGTGCCAGCAGCCTTAAAAATGAGCAGTTCTTC.

J is TRBJ2-1 and V is TRBV24-1; the D gene is possibly TRBD1 (5 bases). V was shortened by 1 base and J by 7 bases, with 13 bases between the two germline ends. Germline CDR1 is KGHDR and CDR2 is SFDVKD. This CDR3 is built from 15 residues. The CDR3 bases are TGTGCCACCAGTGATTTAGACAGCCAAAAGAATGAGCAGTTCTTC. Translating gives CATSDLDSQKNEQFF.